This T cell receptor beta chain was recorded in a study of tumor-infiltrating lymphocytes in primary liver carcinoma. Study at large: Surgeons resected the patients' primary liver carcinomas. Those enrolled were patients of both sexes, who were aged 30 to 69 years. Study-wide results and limits: Tumors significantly exceeded blood in top-250-clone fraction (p = 0.039).

The CDR3 has 15 amino acids. Germline V CDR1 and CDR2: MNHNS, SASEGT. Points on this clonotype: Its antigen is undetermined. This may come from a read error, since a much larger clone is one base off.

It was unsorted whole blood that yielded blood RNA, and germline DNA was also extracted. Surgery was preceded by the collection of roughly 3.9 milliliters of peripheral blood. The researchers produced TCR beta cDNA from around 500 ng total RNA with a constant-region primer. ARM-PCR, slightly modified, supplied the TCR beta libraries through three nested multiplex PCR rounds. TRBV1-TRBV30 forward primers and a C-beta reverse primer were used in the first two PCR rounds, which each ran for approximately 9 cycles. MiXCR, applied by TCRdb to the multiplex PCR reads, yields one record per CDR3 protein. Of 300,000 to 350,000 distinct CDR3 sequences listed, almost 65% are singletons.

Sequenced: peripheral blood. The chain carries TRBV6-1 and TRBJ2-7, with D possibly being TRBD2 (5 bases). The receptor's source is a man aged 35 to 55 with primary liver carcinoma and hepatitis B virus infection. CDR3 amino acids: CTSTTREHNSYEQYF. As DNA, the CDR3 is TGTACCAGCACTACTAGGGAACACAACTCCTACGAGCAGTACTTC.